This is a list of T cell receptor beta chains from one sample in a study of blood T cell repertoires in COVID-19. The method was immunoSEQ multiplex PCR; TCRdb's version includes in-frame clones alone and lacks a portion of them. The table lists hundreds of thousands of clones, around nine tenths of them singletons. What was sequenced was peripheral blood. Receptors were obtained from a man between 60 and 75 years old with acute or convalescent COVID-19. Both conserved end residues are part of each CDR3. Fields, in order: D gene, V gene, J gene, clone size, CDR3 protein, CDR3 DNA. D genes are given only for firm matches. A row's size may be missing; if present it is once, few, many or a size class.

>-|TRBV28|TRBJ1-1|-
CASSLPLGGDTEAFF
TGTGCCAGCAGTTTACCCTTGGGGGGGGACACTGAAGCTTTCTTT
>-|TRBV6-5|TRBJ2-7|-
CATRVYEQYF
TGTGCCACGAGGGTCTACGAGCAGTACTTC
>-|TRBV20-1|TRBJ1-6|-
CSASGGGSYNSPLHF
TGCAGTGCTAGTGGAGGGGGATCCTATAATTCACCCCTCCACTTT
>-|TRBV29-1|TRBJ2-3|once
CSVVPAAGTQYF
TGCAGCGTTGTCCCAGCAGCAGGAACGCAGTATTTT
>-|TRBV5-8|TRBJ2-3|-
CASSLGQAQGTDTQYF
TGTGCCAGCAGCTTGGGACAGGCCCAGGGCACAGATACGCAGTATTTT
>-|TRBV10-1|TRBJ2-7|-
CASSDTPAGKAAYEQYF
TGCGCCAGCAGCGATACCCCCGCAGGGAAGGCGGCCTACGAGCAGTACTTC
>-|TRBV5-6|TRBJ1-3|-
CASSLPGGNTIYF
TGTGCCAGCAGCTTACCAGGGGGAAACACCATATATTTT
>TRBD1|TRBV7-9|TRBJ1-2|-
CASSPPGQGAGYTF
TGTGCCAGCAGCCCACCGGGACAGGGGGCCGGCTACACCTTC
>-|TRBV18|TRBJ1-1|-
CASSPPIWGDTEAFF
TGTGCCAGCTCACCACCGATTTGGGGAGACACTGAAGCTTTCTTT
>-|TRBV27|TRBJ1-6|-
CASSFSGVGYSGSPLHF
TGTGCCAGCAGTTTTTCAGGGGTTGGTTATAGTGGTTCACCCCTCCACTTT
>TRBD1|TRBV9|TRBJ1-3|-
CASSDRGDLTGNTIYF
TGTGCCAGCAGCGACAGGGGCGATCTAACTGGAAACACCATATATTTT
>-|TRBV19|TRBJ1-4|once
CASSGQRGGRIEKLFF
TGTGCCAGTAGTGGCCAGAGGGGGGGGCGAATCGAAAAACTGTTTTTT
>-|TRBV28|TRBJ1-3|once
CASSLYRVPGNTIYF
TGTGCCAGCAGTTTATACAGGGTCCCTGGAAACACCATATATTTT
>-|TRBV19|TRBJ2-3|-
CASSIPGVSDTQYF
TGTGCCAGTAGTATCCCAGGGGTATCAGATACGCAGTATTTT
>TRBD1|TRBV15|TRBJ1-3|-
CATSRDRLQGARNTIYF
TGTGCCACCAGCAGAGATAGGTTGCAGGGGGCGAGAAACACCATATATTTT
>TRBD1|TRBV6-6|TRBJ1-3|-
CASSPGGSSGNTIYF
TGTGCCAGCAGCCCAGGGGGTAGCTCTGGAAACACCATATATTTT
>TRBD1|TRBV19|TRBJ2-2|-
CASRDRGPGELFF
TGTGCCAGCCGGGACAGGGGTCCCGGGGAGCTGTTTTTT
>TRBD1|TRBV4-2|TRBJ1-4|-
CASSPSGTGGEKLFF
TGTGCCAGCAGCCCGTCCGGGACAGGGGGTGAAAAACTGTTTTTT
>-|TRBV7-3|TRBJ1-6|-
CASSAQPVSSYNSPLHF
TGTGCCAGCAGCGCCCAACCGGTTAGCTCCTATAATTCACCCCTCCACTTT
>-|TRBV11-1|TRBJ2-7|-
CASSIASSLIYEQYF
TGTGCCAGCAGCATCGCAAGTTCCCTAATCTACGAGCAGTACTTC
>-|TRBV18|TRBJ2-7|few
CASSPAGPTYEQYF
TGTGCCAGCTCACCAGCGGGACCGACCTACGAGCAGTACTTC
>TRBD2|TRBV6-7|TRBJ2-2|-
CASTPSYGGATDTGELFF
TGTGCCAGCACTCCCTCATACGGGGGGGCAACGGACACCGGGGAGCTGTTTTTT
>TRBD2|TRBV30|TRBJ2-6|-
CAWNAGGNNVLTF
TGTGCCTGGAACGCGGGGGGCAACAACGTCCTGACTTTC
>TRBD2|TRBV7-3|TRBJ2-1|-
CASSRTSGGAGEQFF
TGTGCCAGCAGCCGGACTAGCGGGGGGGCCGGTGAGCAGTTCTTC